One sample yielded the 5 T cell receptor beta chains listed below, sequenced in a study of cytomegalovirus exposure and HLA in healthy donors. PCR was performed using 60 Vbeta and 13 Jbeta primers. Method: immunoSEQ multiplex PCR; TCRdb's copy keeps in-frame clones and lacks some. This table has 150,000 to 200,000 clones, approximately 85% appearing once. The sequenced material came from PBMCs. The receptors come from a girl aged 2 to 9 in good health and CMV-seropositive.

The chain has TRBV5-1 and TRBJ2-4, with TRBD1 identical over 9 bases. J gave up 6 bases and V 4 bases, and 5 bases lay outside the gene matches. Looked up from germline, CDR1 is SGHRS and CDR2 is YFSETQ. CDR3 length equals 14 residues. The CDR3 bases are TGCGCCAGCAGCCCGGGACAGGGTGGAAACATTCAGTACTTC. This translates into CASSPGQGGNIQYF.

J is TRBJ2-7 and V is TRBV6-1; D might be TRBD1 (5 bases). The CDR3 runs 15 residues. The V and J ends lost 3 bases and 2 bases respectively, with 14 bases between them. Germline-derived CDR1 and CDR2 are MNHNS and SASEGT. The CDR3 nucleotides read TGTGCCAGCAGTGAGTGGGTCAGGGAAACCTACGAGCAGTACTTC. Translation gives CASSEWVRETYEQYF.

The chain recombines TRBV19 with TRBJ1-1; D might be TRBD1 (5 bases). Germline loops: CDR1 LNHDA, CDR2 SQIVND (reference sequence). V was shortened by 6 bases and J by 2 bases, with 19 bases between the two germline ends. The CDR3 is 16 amino acids. CDR3 in amino acids: CASRAWDRGLNTEAFF. The DNA for the CDR3 is TGTGCCAGTAGGGCATGGGATAGGGGCCTCAACACTGAAGCTTTCTTT.

This clone occurred a few times. The chain employs TRBV5-4 and TRBJ2-7; 8 nucleotides match TRBD1. Trimming cost V 4 bases and J 3 bases; bases outside gene matches: 9. CDR3 size: 15 residues. Germline loops: CDR1 SGHNT, CDR2 YYREEE (reference sequence). CDR3 sequence: CASSRGTGGNYEQYF. In nucleotides, the CDR3 is TGTGCCAGCAGCAGAGGGACAGGTGGGAACTACGAGCAGTACTTC.

This clone was counted only a few times. The chain combines TRBV5-1 with TRBJ2-5; 11 bases align to TRBD1. This CDR3 spans 17 amino acids. Germline V gene data show CDR1 as SGHRS and CDR2 as YFSETQ. V trimming: 4 bases; J trimming: 2 bases; junction bases outside the gene matches: 10. The CDR3 sequence: CASSDGTGGKWQETQYF. The CDR3 DNA reads TGCGCCAGCAGCGATGGGACAGGGGGAAAGTGGCAAGAGACCCAGTACTTC.